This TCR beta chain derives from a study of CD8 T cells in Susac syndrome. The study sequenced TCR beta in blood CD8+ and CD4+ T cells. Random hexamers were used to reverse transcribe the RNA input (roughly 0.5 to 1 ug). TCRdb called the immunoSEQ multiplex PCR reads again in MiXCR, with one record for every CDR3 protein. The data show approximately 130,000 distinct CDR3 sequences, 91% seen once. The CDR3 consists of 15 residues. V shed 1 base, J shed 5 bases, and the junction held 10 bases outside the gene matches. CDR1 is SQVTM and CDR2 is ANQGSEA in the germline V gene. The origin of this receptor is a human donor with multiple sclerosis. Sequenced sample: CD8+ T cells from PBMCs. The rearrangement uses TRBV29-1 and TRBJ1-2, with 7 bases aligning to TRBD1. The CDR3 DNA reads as TGCAGCGTTGAAGTTCTGCTGACAGGGCGATATGGCTACACCTTC. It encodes CSVEVLLTGRYGYTF.